Below, 27 T cell receptor beta chains from the same sample are listed, as sequenced in a study of cytomegalovirus exposure and HLA in healthy donors. The PCR contained 60 Vbeta and 13 Jbeta primers. TCRdb's table, derived via immunoSEQ multiplex PCR, lists solely in-frame clones and lacks some. The profile shows roughly 130,000 clones, 8% to 9.5% of them singletons. The sequenced sample consisted of PBMCs. Every receptor here comes from a man aged 35-49 years in good health and CMV-seronegative.

The V and J genes are TRBV4-1 and TRBJ2-7; 8 bases match TRBD1. This CDR3 contains 14 residues. With V trimmed by 1 base and J by 4 bases, 3 bases remained unmatched. From germline, CDR1 is MGHRA and CDR2 YSYEKL. As DNA, the CDR3 is TGCGCCAGCAGCCAAGCGGACAGGGCATACGAGCAGTACTTC. Translating gives CASSQADRAYEQYF.

The chain recombines TRBV30 with TRBJ1-6; 9 bases match TRBD1. With V trimmed by 5 bases and J by 9 bases, 5 bases remained unmatched. In germline, CDR1 is GTSNPN, CDR2 SVGIG (reference sequence). This CDR3 is 13 amino acids long. The chain's CDR3 is CAWGTGPTSPLHF. For the CDR3, the DNA is TGTGCCTGGGGGACAGGGCCTACTTCACCCCTCCACTTT.

This clone was recorded a few times. The chain joins TRBV15 to TRBJ2-4; 7 bases agree with TRBD1. The CDR3 has 15 residues. V was clipped by 2 bases and J by 2 bases; unmatched bases: 3. Germline assignment: CDR1 LNHNV and CDR2 YYDKDF (reference sequence). CDR3 in amino acids: CATSRIRGTKNIQYF. The CDR3 DNA is TGTGCCACCAGCAGAATCAGGGGGACCAAAAACATTCAGTACTTC.

This CDR3 is CATRMTGANVLTF. In DNA form, the CDR3 reads TGTGCCACTAGAATGACTGGGGCCAACGTCCTGACTTTC. The rearrangement joins TRBV15 to TRBJ2-6; no clear D gene. CDR1 and CDR2 (germline): LNHNV, YYDKDF (reference sequence). V shed 9 bases and J shed 2 bases, with 8 bases lying between them. The CDR3 is made up of 13 amino acids.

This clone was found a few times. This rearrangement joins TRBV28 to TRBJ1-6, with 7 nucleotides matching TRBD1. With 8 bases clipped from V and 8 bases from J, the junction kept 6 bases outside the gene matches. CDR1 and CDR2 (germline): MDHEN, SYDVKM. This CDR3 has 13 residues. In nucleotides, the CDR3 is TGTGCCAGCCGAGGCACAGGGGATTCACCCCTCCACTTT. Amino acids: CASRGTGDSPLHF.

V usage is TRBV2 and J usage is TRBJ2-7; 8 bases map to TRBD2. CDR1 SNHLY and CDR2 FYNNEI come from the germline V gene. This CDR3 comprises 13 residues. Losses at the gene ends were 3 bases for V and 3 bases for J; bases not matched to a gene: 1. Here the CDR3 reads CASSDGGDYEQYF. The CDR3 DNA reads as TGTGCCAGCAGTGACGGGGGGGACTACGAGCAGTACTTC.

The rearrangement links TRBV11-2 to TRBJ1-1; D is uncertain. Deletions cut 4 bases from V and 5 bases from J, with 5 bases between. This CDR3 is built from 11 residues. Germline CDR1 is SGHAT and CDR2 is FQNNGV. The CDR3 reads CASSYETEAFF. CDR3 bases: TGTGCCAGCAGCTACGAGACTGAAGCTTTCTTT.

This clone was observed a handful of times. The V and J genes are TRBV2 and TRBJ2-5, with TRBD1 as a possible D gene (5 bases). V shed 5 bases and J shed 10 bases, with 14 bases lying between them. The CDR3 contains 12 residues. CDR1 and CDR2 (germline): SNHLY, FYNNEI. CDR3 DNA: TGTGCCAGCAGTCTGTCCGAAGGGGACCAGTACTTC. Translation gives CASSLSEGDQYF. The complete variable domain, with remaining parts taken from reference TRBV2 and TRBJ2-5, reads EPEVTQTPSHQVTQMGQEVILRCVPISNHLYFYWYRQILGQKVEFLVSFYNNEISEKSEIFDDQFSVERPDGSNFTLKIRSTKLEDSAMYFCASSLSEGDQYFGPGTRLLVL.

V and J are TRBV18 and TRBJ2-4; D may be TRBD1 (5 bases). The germline V gene encodes CDR1 KGHSH and CDR2 LQKENI. The CDR3 runs to 14 residues. Between the trimmed V and J ends, which lost 0 bases and 9 bases, there was a span of 12 bases. This CDR3 reads CASSPPTATGIQYF. The CDR3 bases are TGTGCCAGCTCACCACCGACAGCCACCGGCATTCAGTACTTC.

This clone was detected only a few times. The V and J genes are TRBV6-1 and TRBJ2-2, with 7 bases lining up with TRBD1. The CDR3 has 12 residues. Germline CDR1 and CDR2: MNHNS and SASEGT. Losses at the gene ends were 11 bases for V and 3 bases for J; bases not matched to a gene: 3. CDR3 sequence (DNA): TGTGCCGGGGACAGCCACACCGGGGAGCTGTTTTTT. Its translation is CAGDSHTGELFF.

This clone has a handful of counts. CDR3 sequence (DNA): TGTGCCAGCAGCCTTCAGAGGGGGCCAGATTCACCCCTCCACTTT. Translating it yields CASSLQRGPDSPLHF. The V call is TRBV7-9, the J call TRBJ1-6, with 7 bases that match TRBD1. V lost 5 bases to trimming and J lost 8 bases; unmatched junction nucleotides: 9. There are 15 residues in the CDR3. Germline V lookup: CDR1 SEHNR, CDR2 FQNEAQ (reference sequence).

Only a few counts were recorded for this clone. The J gene is TRBJ2-1, the V gene TRBV6-1; TRBD2 matches at 9 bases. From germline, CDR1 is MNHNS and CDR2 SASEGT. V lost 7 bases and J lost 5; bases outside the gene matches: 6. CDR3 length equals 14 residues. The CDR3 nucleotides are TGTGCCAGCATTACTAGCGGGCCTCACAATGAGCAGTTCTTC. Protein sequence: CASITSGPHNEQFF.

This sequence joins TRBV28 and TRBJ2-3; TRBD2 matches 10 bases. The CDR3 runs to 14 residues. The germline gives CDR1 MDHEN, CDR2 SYDVKM. With V trimmed by 7 bases and J by 1 base, 2 bases remained unmatched. In nucleotides, the CDR3 is TGTGCCAGCAACCTAGCGGGGGGCACAGATACGCAGTATTTT. Its protein is CASNLAGGTDTQYF.

This clone has more than one count but fewer than ten. The chain recombines TRBV6-5 with TRBJ2-5; D is perhaps TRBD1 (6 bases). In germline, CDR1 is MNHEY, CDR2 SVGAGI. The CDR3 consists of 16 residues. V lost 2 bases and J lost 4, with 17 bases in between. CDR3 in amino acids: CASSYDGGGLGETQYF. The CDR3 region has the DNA TGTGCCAGCAGTTACGATGGTGGGGGCTTGGGAGAGACCCAGTACTTC.

This clone was picked up a small number of times. The chain links TRBV6-1 to TRBJ1-6; no clear D gene. Looked up from germline, CDR1 is MNHNS and CDR2 is SASEGT. The V gene lost 5 bases and the J gene lost 12 bases, with 11 bases spanning the gap. The CDR3 extends over 12 amino acids. The CDR3 DNA is TGTGCCAGCAGTCCCCCCGGGTTACCCCTCCACTTT. Its translation is CASSPPGLPLHF.

V usage is TRBV11-3 and J usage is TRBJ2-2; 8 bases agree with TRBD2. Germline assignment: CDR1 SGHNT and CDR2 YENEEA. The ends lost 0 bases at V and 5 bases at J; junction bases unmatched: 2. The CDR3 length is 15 residues. CDR3 region: CASSLDGTRTGELFF. Written as DNA, the CDR3 is TGTGCCAGCAGCTTAGACGGGACTAGAACCGGGGAGCTGTTTTTT.

The V call is TRBV19, the J call TRBJ1-2; TRBD1 matches at 12 bases. V lost 1 base, J lost 5 bases, and 11 bases stayed unmatched. Germline-derived CDR1 and CDR2 are LNHDA and SQIVND (reference sequence). The CDR3 has 18 amino acids. CDR3 in amino acids: CASSIGRGQGARRYGYTF. In DNA, the CDR3 is TGTGCCAGTAGTATAGGCAGGGGACAGGGGGCGCGAAGGTATGGCTACACCTTC. The full variable domain, in which reference TRBV19 and TRBJ1-2 provide the parts outside the CDR3, is DGGITQSPKYLFRKEGQNVTLSCEQNLNHDAMYWYRQDPGQGLRLIYYSQIVNDFQKGDIAEGYSVSREKKESFPLTVTSAQKNPTAFYLCASSIGRGQGARRYGYTFGSGTRLTVV.

The chain recombines TRBV2 with TRBJ1-1, with D unclear. From germline, CDR1 is SNHLY and CDR2 FYNNEI. V lost 8 bases and J 1 base, leaving 8 bases between the germline ends. The CDR3 extends over 12 amino acids. CDR3 loop: CASGRQNTEAFF. CDR3 DNA sequence: TGTGCCAGCGGGAGACAGAACACTGAAGCTTTCTTT.

The chain carries TRBV19 and TRBJ2-6, with 8 bases identical to TRBD1. The CDR3 extends over 19 amino acids. Germline lookup yields CDR1 LNHDA and CDR2 SQIVND (reference sequence). The junction had 9 bases not matched to a gene; V was cut back by 2 bases and J by 0 bases. CDR3 sequence reads: CASSIFRTGSFSGANVLTF. In DNA, the CDR3 is TGTGCCAGTAGTATATTTAGGACAGGGTCCTTCTCTGGGGCCAACGTCCTGACTTTC.

There are a few counts of this clone. V is TRBV5-1 and J is TRBJ1-5, with 10 bases identical to TRBD1. The germline V gene has CDR1 SGHRS and CDR2 YFSETQ. Trimming cost V 5 bases and J 6 bases; bases outside gene matches: 11. This CDR3 is built from 16 residues. In DNA form, the CDR3 reads TGCGCCAGCAGGGCCGGGACAGGGGAATATTCTCAGCCCCAGCATTTT. Residues: CASRAGTGEYSQPQHF. The full variable domain, its missing parts supplied by reference TRBV5-1 and TRBJ1-5, is KAGVTQTPRYLIKTRGQQVTLSCSPISGHRSVSWYQQTPGQGLQFLFEYFSETQRNKGNFPGRFSGRQFSNSRSEMNVSTLELGDSALYLCASRAGTGEYSQPQHFGDGTRLSIL.

This clone was detected a few times. The V and J genes are TRBV7-9 and TRBJ2-5; 8 bases agree with TRBD1. The closer fit of TRBJ2-7 to the DNA end suggests the J call may be wrong. The CDR3 has 16 residues. Per germline, CDR1 SEHNR and CDR2 FQNEAQ (reference sequence). CDR3 amino acids: CASSSQGTGRPYEQYF. In DNA form, the CDR3 reads TGTGCCAGCAGCTCGCAAGGGACAGGCCGCCCCTACGAGCAGTACTTC.

The V and J genes are TRBV9 and TRBJ2-1; 12 bases agree with TRBD2. Germline assignment: CDR1 SGDLS and CDR2 YYNGEE. CDR3 length: 16 residues. The V segment lost 4 bases and the J segment 0 bases; nucleotides outside the gene matches: 2. CDR3 amino acids: CASSRTSGDSYNEQFF. DNA of the CDR3: TGTGCCAGCAGCCGGACTAGCGGGGACTCCTACAATGAGCAGTTCTTC.

V gene TRBV19 combines with J gene TRBJ1-5; D is unclear. This CDR3 contains 13 residues. Trimming left V 3 bases short and J 5 bases short, with 8 bases between. CDR1 and CDR2 (germline): LNHDA, SQIVND (reference sequence). CDR3 protein: CASSMTADQPQHF. The CDR3 nucleotides read TGTGCCAGTAGTATGACGGCGGATCAGCCCCAGCATTTT.

This clone has only a few counts. Other nucleotide sequences from this sample produce the same CDR3. V gene TRBV6-4 combines with J gene TRBJ2-3; 7 bases match TRBD2. V was clipped by 0 bases and J by 4 bases; unmatched bases: 4. Germline V lookup: CDR1 MRHNA, CDR2 SNTAGT. The CDR3 has 15 amino acids. The CDR3 coding sequence is TGTGCCAGCAGTGACTCCGGTGGGGGGGCAGATACGCAGTATTTT. Encoded protein: CASSDSGGGADTQYF.

V usage is TRBV6-5 and J usage is TRBJ1-1, with D unresolved. Germline V gene lookup returns CDR1 MNHEY and CDR2 SVGAGI. Trimming cost V 2 bases and J 5 bases, with 15 bases left between them. The CDR3 is 15 residues long. The CDR3 region has the DNA TGTGCCAGCAGTTACCGGGCGGGGAAGAAGACTGAAGCTTTCTTT. This codes for CASSYRAGKKTEAFF.

CDR3 amino acids: CASSEERTGGWELFF. CDR3 in DNA: TGTGCCAGCAGTGAAGAAAGGACGGGCGGGTGGGAACTGTTTTTT. The gene calls are TRBV6-1 and TRBJ1-4; D gene uncertain. V shed 1 base and J shed 12 bases, with 18 bases lying between them. The CDR3 has 15 residues. Looked up from germline, CDR1 is MNHNS and CDR2 is SASEGT.

The chain uses TRBV6-7 and TRBJ1-1, with TRBD1 matching over 9 bases. TRBV6-7 is labeled an ORF, and its function is uncertain. The CDR3 is made up of 13 amino acids. Trimming at V came to 7 bases and at J to 7 bases, leaving 7 bases not matched to a gene. The CDR3 spells CASTTGTGCEAFF. CDR3 coding DNA: TGTGCCAGCACCACAGGGACAGGGTGTGAAGCTTTCTTT.